This T cell receptor beta chain originates from a study of memory CD4+ T cells and cytomegalovirus serostatus. The CDR3 is 14 residues long. CDR1 is MNHNS and CDR2 is SASEGT in the germline V gene. The ends were cut back, 1 base at V and 2 bases at J, with 9 bases in the middle. Single viable CD3+CD4+CD8-CD45RO+ cells were sorted as the memory CD4+ T cells. Assay: immunoSEQ multiplex PCR; the TCRdb copy retains only in-frame clones and omits some. The repertoire consists of tens of thousands of clones, with more than 70% occurring once and the leading ten covering about 2.1%. This chain connects TRBV6-1 to TRBJ2-7; possibly TRBD1 for D (5 bases). This clonotype originated in an adult in good health and CMV-seropositive. Sequencing was carried out using memory CD4+ T cells from blood. CDR3: CASSEVPGTYEQYF. The CDR3 DNA reads as TGTGCCAGCAGTGAAGTCCCAGGGACCTACGAGCAGTACTTC.